These 31 T cell receptor beta chains came from one sample sequenced in a study of early T cells in non-severe SARS-CoV-2 infection. MiXCR, run by TCRdb on the 5' RACE reads, gives a single entry per CDR3 protein. This sample yields 63,000 or so distinct CDR3 sequences, of which more than 9.5% are seen a single time; roughly 5.7% belongs to the top ten. The sequences come from whole blood, collected at baseline. These receptors were obtained from an adult who was a healthcare worker with PCR-confirmed SARS-CoV-2 infection or an uninfected control (not recorded which).

Comments on this clonotype: Being one base from a much bigger clone, this may be a read error. This chain joins TRBV30 and TRBJ1-6; D call uncertain. This CDR3 comprises 13 residues. Germline V lookup: CDR1 GTSNPN, CDR2 SVGIG (reference sequence). The V end lost 4 bases, the J end lost 6 bases, and 10 bases lay between the germline ends. CDR3 DNA: TGTGCCTGGATATGGGGTAGTAATTCACCCCTCCACTTT. Amino acids: CAWIWGSNSPLHF.

This clonotype was detected ten times or more. The gene calls are TRBV5-6 and TRBJ1-1, with D hard to call. Germline V gene lookup returns CDR1 SGHDT and CDR2 YYEEEE. Trimming took 3 bases from V and 6 from J, leaving 15 bases between them. This CDR3 is built from 14 residues. The CDR3 loop reads CASSYGPLDAEAFF. The CDR3, as DNA: TGTGCCAGCAGCTACGGACCCCTGGACGCTGAAGCTTTCTTT. The entire variable domain, with the rest obtained from reference TRBV5-6 and TRBJ1-1, is as follows: DAGVTQSPTHLIKTRGQQVTLRCSPKSGHDTVSWYQQALGQGPQFIFQYYEEEERQRGNFPDRFSGHQFPNYSSELNVNALLLGDSALYLCASSYGPLDAEAFFGQGTRLTVV.

The chain combines TRBV11-3 with TRBJ2-1, with TRBD2 matching over 8 bases. Germline CDR1 and CDR2: SGHNT and YENEEA. The CDR3 covers 14 residues. With 3 bases clipped from V and 6 bases from J, the junction kept 4 bases outside the gene matches. DNA of the CDR3: TGTGCCAGCAGCTTCGGGACTAGTCTCAATGAGCAGTTCTTC. This translates into CASSFGTSLNEQFF.

This clonotype was detected only a few times. V gene TRBV2 combines with J gene TRBJ2-4; D is perhaps TRBD1 (6 bases). Trimming cost V 8 bases and J 3 bases, with 8 bases left between them. The germline gives CDR1 SNHLY, CDR2 FYNNEI. The CDR3 length is 12 residues. CDR3 sequence reads: CASRTDKNIQYF. DNA for the CDR3: TGTGCCAGCCGGACAGACAAAAACATTCAGTACTTC.

This clonotype has ten or more counts. V and J are TRBV6-5 and TRBJ1-2; D may be TRBD1 (5 bases). Germline V lookup: CDR1 MNHEY, CDR2 SVGAGI. With 5 bases removed from V and 3 bases from J, the gap between germline ends came to 13 bases. The CDR3 covers 14 residues. This CDR3 is CASSNQGGHYGYTF. The CDR3 nucleotides read TGTGCCAGCAGTAACCAGGGTGGGCACTATGGCTACACCTTC.

The genes are TRBV20-1 and TRBJ2-5; 10 positions match TRBD2. The CDR3 has 12 amino acids. Germline-derived CDR1 and CDR2 are DFQATT and SNEGSKA (reference sequence). V shed 6 bases, J shed 5 bases, and the junction held 3 bases outside the gene matches. CDR3 in DNA: TGCAGTGCCCGAGCGGGAGGGGAGACCCAGTACTTC. Amino acids: CSARAGGETQYF.

The chain links TRBV11-1 to TRBJ2-3; perhaps TRBD2 as D (6 bases). Germline CDR1 reads SGHAT; CDR2 reads FQDESV (reference sequence). The CDR3 spans 17 residues. V lost 3 bases, J lost 6 bases, and 22 bases lay in between. The CDR3 nucleotides read TGTGCCAGCAGCTTGGTAGCTTTAGGGACGACTAGGGATACGCAGTATTTT. Encoded protein: CASSLVALGTTRDTQYF. Supplemented by reference TRBV11-1 and TRBJ2-3, the full variable domain reads EAEVAQSPRYKITEKSQAVAFWCDPISGHATLYWYRQILGQGPELLVQFQDESVVDDSQLPKDRFSAERLKGVDSTLKIQPAELGDSAMYLCASSLVALGTTRDTQYFGPGTRLTVL.

The rearrangement uses TRBV7-2 and TRBJ2-1, with D possibly matching TRBD1 (6 bases). The CDR3 spans 14 residues. The ends were cut back, 5 bases at V and 3 bases at J, with 11 bases in the middle. The germline gives CDR1 SGHTA, CDR2 FQGNSA. The CDR3 DNA is TGTGCCAGCAGCCGGGACAAAATCTACAATGAGCAGTTCTTC. This translates into CASSRDKIYNEQFF.

The rearrangement joins TRBV3-1 to TRBJ2-7; D might be TRBD2 (6 bases). V was clipped by 4 bases and J by 2 bases, with 18 bases between them. Germline CDR1 reads LGHDT; CDR2 reads YNNKEL (reference sequence). CDR3 size: 16 residues. This CDR3 reads CASSPAISSDTYEQYF. CDR3 bases: TGTGCCAGCAGCCCAGCAATATCTAGCGACACCTACGAGCAGTACTTC.

The V gene is TRBV11-2, the J gene TRBJ2-7; D is ambiguous. CDR1 is SGHAT and CDR2 is FQNNGV in the germline V gene. The CDR3 sequence is 13 residues long. V gave up 2 bases and J gave up 2 bases, with 7 bases separating them. The DNA of the CDR3 is TGTGCCAGCAGCTTACGACGAGCCTACGAGCAGTACTTC. This gives the protein CASSLRRAYEQYF.

V is TRBV10-3 and J is TRBJ1-1; D unresolved. CDR1 is ENHRY, CDR2 SYGVKD, per germline. V lost 7 bases and J lost 8, with 8 bases in between. This CDR3 is 10 amino acids long. DNA of the CDR3: TGTGCCATCACGGGTCTGGAAGCTTTCTTT. This translates into CAITGLEAFF.

This clonotype was seen a few times. J is TRBJ2-1 and V is TRBV27; possibly TRBD1 for D (6 bases). Germline lookup yields CDR1 MNHEY and CDR2 SMNVEV (reference sequence). V was pared by 1 base and J by 7 bases, with 14 bases between. CDR3 length equals 15 residues. The CDR3 nucleotides read TGTGCCAGCAGTTTATGGGGAGACAGGTCTAATGAGCAGTTCTTC. It encodes CASSLWGDRSNEQFF.

The V call is TRBV6-1, the J call TRBJ1-6; 7 bases are shared with TRBD1. Germline V gene data show CDR1 as MNHNS and CDR2 as SASEGT. V trimming: 11 bases; J trimming: 5 bases; junction bases outside the gene matches: 9. The CDR3 covers 14 residues. The CDR3 is CAARPGQNNSPLHF. DNA of the CDR3: TGTGCCGCCCGACCGGGACAGAATAATTCACCCCTCCACTTT.

This clonotype appeared a few times. The chain recombines TRBV7-2 with TRBJ1-3, with D possibly being TRBD1 (5 bases). Between the trimmed V and J ends, which lost 3 bases and 4 bases, there was a span of 13 bases. From germline, CDR1 is SGHTA and CDR2 FQGNSA. This CDR3 has 15 amino acids. The CDR3 nucleotides are TGTGCCAGCAGCTTGGCCGGACAAGGCGGAAACACCATATATTTT. It yields the protein CASSLAGQGGNTIYF. The variable domain in full, completed from reference TRBV7-2 and TRBJ1-3, reads GAGVSQSPSNKVTEKGKDVELRCDPISGHTALYWYRQSLGQGLEFLIYFQGNSAPDKSGLPSDRFSAERTGGSVSTLTIQRTQQEDSAVYLCASSLAGQGGNTIYFGEGSWLTVV.

This chain connects TRBV7-8 to TRBJ2-3; tentative D call: TRBD1 (5 bases). CDR3 length: 13 residues. The V gene's germline CDR1 is SGHVS and CDR2 FQNEAQ. Trimming cost V 5 bases and J 6 bases, with 12 bases left between them. The CDR3 nucleotides read TGTGCCAGCAGCCCCTGGGGCTCGGATACGCAGTATTTT. This gives the protein CASSPWGSDTQYF.

This sequence joins TRBV7-2 and TRBJ2-3; 8 bases fit TRBD2. The ends lost 0 bases at V and 0 bases at J; junction bases unmatched: 2. The CDR3 runs 16 residues. Looked up from germline, CDR1 is SGHTA and CDR2 is FQGNSA. In DNA form, the CDR3 reads TGTGCCAGCAGCTTAGCCGGGGGGGGTAGCACAGATACGCAGTATTTT. This gives the protein CASSLAGGGSTDTQYF.

This clonotype was found many times. This chain uses TRBV10-2 with TRBJ2-3; 10 bases match TRBD2. The CDR3 covers 16 residues. The trim removed 3 bases at V and 7 bases at J, leaving 10 bases unmatched. Per the germline V gene, CDR1 is WSHSY and CDR2 is SAAADI. Written as DNA, the CDR3 is TGCGCCAGCAGTGATTTGGGTCTAGCGGGGGCCTATACGCAGTATTTT. Its protein product is CASSDLGLAGAYTQYF.

This clonotype showed up just a few times. The gene calls are TRBV19 and TRBJ2-5, with D uncertain. Trimming took 3 bases from V and 3 from J, leaving 8 bases between them. CDR3 length equals 13 residues. Germline V CDR1 and CDR2: LNHDA, SQIVND (reference sequence). CDR3 nucleotide sequence: TGTGCCAGTAGTATTGACGGCGAAGAGACCCAGTACTTC. The encoded protein is CASSIDGEETQYF.

Remarks on this clonotype: A much larger clone is a single base away; this may be a read error. This chain links TRBV7-3 with TRBJ2-4; TRBD1 is a possible D gene (7 bases). Germline V gives CDR1 SGHTA, CDR2 FQGTGA. CDR3 length equals 15 residues. The CDR3 region has the DNA TGTGCCAACAGCTTAAACCATGCAGGGGGGAACATTCAGTACTTC. Residues: CANSLNHAGGNIQYF.

This clonotype was recorded many times. V is TRBV10-2 and J is TRBJ2-6, with 7 positions matching TRBD1. This CDR3 is 14 amino acids long. Germline CDR1 is WSHSY and CDR2 is SAAADI. After removal of 6 bases from V and 2 bases from J, the junction contained 1 base not matched to a gene. The CDR3 DNA is TGCGCCAGCAGGACAGGGACTGGGGCCAACGTCCTGACTTTC. This encodes CASRTGTGANVLTF.

In its sample, this clonotype was seen many times. The chain uses TRBV5-1 and TRBJ2-7; 7 positions agree with TRBD2. Trimming removed 6 bases from V and 5 bases from J; junction bases left unmatched: 8. This CDR3 contains 13 residues. Germline V lookup: CDR1 SGHRS, CDR2 YFSETQ. This CDR3 is CASIGPREDEQYF. In DNA, the CDR3 is TGCGCCAGCATCGGCCCCCGGGAGGACGAGCAGTACTTC.

The chain employs TRBV29-1 and TRBJ1-3, with D unresolved. The germline CDR1 and CDR2 sequences are SQVTM and ANQGSEA. V was pared by 4 bases and J by 4 bases, with 8 bases between. The CDR3 is made up of 12 amino acids. CDR3 loop: CSVGPDGNTIYF. The CDR3 DNA is TGCAGCGTTGGGCCTGACGGAAACACCATATATTTT.

CDR3 residues: CATSAGGYSPLHF. Written as DNA, the CDR3 is TGTGCCACCAGCGCCGGGGGGTATTCACCCCTCCACTTT. This chain links TRBV24-1 with TRBJ1-6; possibly TRBD1 for D (5 bases). Trimming shortened V by 7 bases and J by 8 bases, and 11 bases separated the two germline ends. Germline V gives CDR1 KGHDR, CDR2 SFDVKD. CDR3 size: 13 residues.

For this clonotype: Possible read error: a much larger clone is one base away. The rearrangement links TRBV5-4 to TRBJ2-5; D gene unclear. CDR1 and CDR2 (germline): SGHNT, YYREEE (reference sequence). Between the trimmed V and J ends, which lost 4 bases and 5 bases, there was a span of 6 bases. The CDR3 runs to 11 residues. DNA for the CDR3: TGTGCCAGCAGCCAAGGGGAGACCCAGTACTTC. Protein product: CASSQGETQYF.

This clonotype has more than one count but fewer than ten. V is TRBV4-1 and J is TRBJ2-6; D tentatively fits TRBD1 or TRBD2 (5 bases each). The CDR3 is made up of 18 amino acids. Trimming took 4 bases from V and 0 from J, leaving 16 bases between them. CDR1 and CDR2 from the germline V gene are MGHRA and YSYEKL. CDR3 sequence reads: CASSPDGTILSGANVLTF. CDR3 DNA sequence: TGCGCCAGCAGCCCGGACGGGACCATCCTCTCTGGGGCCAACGTCCTGACTTTC.

The V gene is TRBV29-1, the J gene TRBJ2-3, with D uncertain. The V and J ends lost 6 bases and 4 bases respectively, with 8 bases between them. The CDR3 runs 11 residues. Germline V CDR1 and CDR2: SQVTM, ANQGSEA. CDR3 DNA sequence: TGCAGCGTGGGTCGAGCAGATACGCAGTATTTT. This encodes CSVGRADTQYF.

This clonotype was seen a handful of times. CDR3 sequence: CASSHAGSQYF. Here the CDR3 DNA reads TGTGCCAGCAGCCACGCAGGGTCCCAGTACTTC. The chain has TRBV3-1 and TRBJ2-5, with D possibly TRBD1 on 5 matching bases. V was cut by 3 bases and J by 9 bases, with 8 bases left in between. Germline CDR1 and CDR2: LGHDT and YNNKEL (reference sequence). The CDR3 is made up of 11 amino acids.

This chain connects TRBV15 to TRBJ2-2; D tentatively fits TRBD1 or TRBD2 (6 bases each). Trimming removed 5 bases from V and 3 bases from J, with 13 bases in between. CDR1 is LNHNV and CDR2 is YYDKDF in the germline V gene (reference sequence). The CDR3 totals 15 residues. The DNA of the CDR3 is TGTGCCACCAGCCACGGGGGCAAGTACACCGGGGAGCTGTTTTTT. It specifies CATSHGGKYTGELFF.

There are many counts of this clonotype. The chain carries TRBV2 and TRBJ1-2, with unresolved D. Germline V CDR1 and CDR2: SNHLY, FYNNEI. V was clipped by 4 bases and J by 2 bases, with 5 bases between them. This CDR3 spans 12 amino acids. CDR3 in amino acids: CASSAENYGYTF. CDR3 sequence (DNA): TGTGCCAGCAGTGCAGAGAACTATGGCTACACCTTC.

The CDR3 DNA reads as TGTGCCAGCAACGGACAGGAAACCTACGAGCAGTACTTC. This translates into CASNGQETYEQYF. The J gene is TRBJ2-7, the V gene TRBV6-6; 7 bases line up with TRBD1. With 7 bases clipped from V and 2 bases from J, the junction kept 5 bases outside the gene matches. Germline V gene lookup returns CDR1 MNHNY and CDR2 SVGAGI (reference sequence). The CDR3 totals 13 residues.

The chain links TRBV7-2 to TRBJ2-1; 10 positions agree with TRBD2. With 5 bases clipped from V and 15 bases from J, the junction kept 22 bases outside the gene matches. Germline loops: CDR1 SGHTA, CDR2 FQGNSA. The CDR3 consists of 17 residues. The chain's CDR3 is CASSTRGQRGGTPRLFF. In DNA, the CDR3 is TGTGCCAGCAGCACCAGAGGTCAGCGGGGGGGGACACCACGTTTGTTCTTC.